The next 14 T cell receptor beta chains were all read from a single sample in a study of T cells in Graves' hyperthyroidism and ophthalmopathy. Regions amplified from RNA transcripts were the TCR beta CDR3 regions. The TCR CDR3 first-round RT-PCR relied on the HTBI primer set. TCRdb re-analysed the multiplex PCR reads in MiXCR, keeping a single row per CDR3 protein. The sample carries approximately 590,000 distinct CDR3 sequences, about 15% recorded once. Sequencing used blood. The receptors were sampled from a young woman with Graves' hyperthyroidism.

A few counts support this clonotype. This chain connects TRBV5-1 to TRBJ1-5; D is unclear. Per the germline V gene, CDR1 is SGHRS and CDR2 is YFSETQ. Trimming removed 3 bases at V and 0 bases at J, with 16 bases between. The CDR3 has 17 residues. The CDR3 coding sequence is TGCGCCAGCAGCTATTCCTCGGAAGGTTATAGCAATCAGCCCCAGCATTTT. It encodes CASSYSSEGYSNQPQHF.

This clonotype was seen ten or more times. V and J are TRBV28 and TRBJ2-1; 11 bases line up with TRBD2. The CDR3 loop spans 19 amino acids. V was clipped by 6 bases and J by 7 bases; unmatched bases: 20. CDR1 is MDHEN and CDR2 is SYDVKM in the germline V gene. CDR3 sequence (DNA): TGTGCCAGCAGGCTACCGGGACTAGCGGCTAACCCAATGGGGAATGAGCAGTTCTTC. This sequence encodes CASRLPGLAANPMGNEQFF. Together with reference TRBV28 and TRBJ2-1, the CDR3 gives the full variable domain: DVKVTQSSRYLVKRTGEKVFLECVQDMDHENMFWYRQDPGLGLRLIYFSYDVKMKEKGDIPEGYSVSREKKERFSLILESASTNQTSMYLCASRLPGLAANPMGNEQFFGPGTRLTVL.

This clonotype has a count of ten or more. J is TRBJ2-2 and V is TRBV6-1; 7 bases line up with TRBD2. Unmatched junction bases numbered 10, after V lost 6 bases and J lost 6 bases. CDR1 and CDR2 (germline): MNHNS, SASEGT. The CDR3 totals 15 residues. In nucleotides, the CDR3 is TGTGCCAGCAGCCATCTGTGGGAGGGGTCCGGGGAGCTGTTTTTT. It specifies CASSHLWEGSGELFF.

This clonotype appeared a few times. The V gene is TRBV30, the J gene TRBJ2-7; 7 bases match TRBD1. CDR3 length equals 13 residues. Germline V gene sequence: CDR1 GTSNPN, CDR2 SVGIG (reference sequence). Germline trimming cut 0 bases from V and 3 bases from J; bases unmatched to any gene: 2. CDR3 in amino acids: CAWSVTGIYEQYF. The CDR3 DNA reads TGTGCCTGGAGTGTGACAGGGATCTACGAGCAGTACTTC.

This clonotype was counted a few times. The V call is TRBV4-3, the J call TRBJ1-6; 9 nucleotides align to TRBD1. There are 16 residues in the CDR3. Germline assignment: CDR1 LGHNA and CDR2 YSLEER. The V gene end was trimmed by 3 bases and the J gene end by 7 bases; junction bases not matched to a gene: 7. As DNA, the CDR3 is TGCGCCAGCAGCCATACGGGACAGGGTAAAAATTCACCCCTCCACTTT. Protein sequence: CASSHTGQGKNSPLHF.

The rearrangement joins TRBV6-1 to TRBJ2-3, with 8 bases identical to TRBD1. The trim removed 10 bases at V and 2 bases at J, leaving 14 bases unmatched. The CDR3 consists of 16 residues. Germline assignment: CDR1 MNHNS and CDR2 SASEGT. This chain's CDR3 is CAICKNRGTDTDTQYF. In DNA form, the CDR3 reads TGTGCCATCTGCAAGAACAGGGGGACGGACACAGATACGCAGTATTTT.

This clonotype was detected many times. The V gene is TRBV5-1, the J gene TRBJ2-5, with 11 bases matching TRBD1. V shed 7 bases and J 6 bases; nucleotides not matched to a gene: 8. Germline CDR1 reads SGHRS; CDR2 reads YFSETQ. The length of the CDR3 is 14 residues. The CDR3 loop is CASGTGTGGQTQYF. The CDR3 DNA follows: TGCGCCAGCGGCACAGGGACAGGGGGGCAGACCCAGTACTTC.

This clonotype was seen at least ten times. The gene calls are TRBV3-1 and TRBJ1-5; D ambiguous. Between the trimmed V and J ends, which lost 2 bases and 4 bases, there was a span of 12 bases. Germline CDR1 and CDR2: LGHDT and YNNKEL (reference sequence). The CDR3 length is 15 residues. CDR3 in DNA: TGTGCCAGCAGCCAAAGCGGAGTATGGAATCAGCCCCAGCATTTT. This encodes CASSQSGVWNQPQHF.

The sample holds many counts of this clonotype. This chain connects TRBV30 to TRBJ1-3; D unclear. The CDR3 covers 12 residues. In germline, CDR1 is GTSNPN, CDR2 SVGIG (reference sequence). Trimming cost V 4 bases and J 0 bases, with 4 bases left between them. The CDR3, as DNA: TGTGCCTGGACAGTCTCTGGAAACACCATATATTTT. This gives the protein CAWTVSGNTIYF.

This clonotype was detected ten times or more. The rearrangement joins TRBV12-3 or TRBV12-4 to TRBJ1-1; no definite D call. V gave up 7 bases and J gave up 7 bases, with 13 bases separating them. The CDR3 extends over 12 amino acids. Written as DNA, the CDR3 is TGTGCCAGCACCCCCGGGCACGGTGAAGCTTTCTTT. Translating gives CASTPGHGEAFF.

This clonotype appeared many times. The V call is TRBV10-3, the J call TRBJ2-1; the D gene is possibly TRBD2 (5 bases). Germline values: CDR1 ENHRY, CDR2 SYGVKD. V lost 5 bases and J 2 bases, leaving 10 bases between the germline ends. The CDR3 is 14 residues long. CDR3 nucleotide sequence: TGTGCCATCAGTAGCGGTAGAACCTACAATGAGCAGTTCTTC. Amino acids: CAISSGRTYNEQFF.

This clonotype came up a few times. The rearrangement joins TRBV15 to TRBJ2-1; no clear D gene. V lost 0 bases to trimming and J lost 0 bases, with 6 bases between them. The CDR3 contains 15 residues. Germline values: CDR1 LNHNV, CDR2 YYDKDF (reference sequence). CDR3 sequence reads: CATSRDWSSYNEQFF. The CDR3, as DNA: TGTGCCACCAGCAGAGACTGGAGCTCCTACAATGAGCAGTTCTTC.

This clonotype was counted only a few times. This sequence joins TRBV9 and TRBJ1-2; 9 positions agree with TRBD1. This CDR3 has 16 amino acids. Germline CDR1 is SGDLS and CDR2 is YYNGEE. V dropped 0 bases and J dropped 4; count of bases not matched to a gene: 7. The CDR3 DNA sequence: TGTGCCAGCAGCGTAGCTACCGAGACAGGGGGCTATGGCTACACCTTC. Protein sequence: CASSVATETGGYGYTF. Full variable domain (outside the CDR3, taken from reference TRBV9 and TRBJ1-2): DSGVTQTPKHLITATGQRVTLRCSPRSGDLSVYWYQQSLDQGLQFLIQYYNGEERAKGNILERFSAQQFPDLHSELNLSSLELGDSALYFCASSVATETGGYGYTFGSGTRLTVV.

This clonotype was recorded at least ten times. CDR3 nucleotide sequence: TGTGCCAGCACCCTATTTTCCGGGGAGCTGTTTTTT. This sequence encodes CASTLFSGELFF. The chain employs TRBV6-2 or TRBV6-3 and TRBJ2-2; D is uncertain. Germline V gene lookup returns CDR1 MNHEY and CDR2 SVGEGT. CDR3 length: 12 amino acids. V lost 7 bases and J lost 6, with 9 bases in between.